The rows below give T cell receptor beta chains drawn from one sample of a study of cytomegalovirus exposure and HLA in healthy donors. Libraries were prepared by immunoSEQ multiplex PCR; TCRdb keeps only in-frame clonotypes and omits some of them. The data contain roughly 150,000 clones, more than 60% of them singletons. Input material: PBMCs. These receptors were obtained from a middle-aged woman in good health and CMV-seropositive. CDR3s include the opening cysteine and the closing phenylalanine or tryptophan. The D gene is left open where the match is weak. Clone size appears in some rows only: once, few, many, or a class for an expanded clone.

V gene	clone size	J gene	D gene	CDR3 DNA	CDR3 protein
TRBV4-3	NA	TRBJ2-1	TRBD2	TGCGCCAGCAGCCCTCTTTTGTGGACTAGTAGTTTGGATGAGCAGTTCTTC	CASSPLLWTSSLDEQFF
TRBV11-1	few	TRBJ2-5	NA	TGTGCCAGCAGCCGCCGGGGTGGTGAGACCCAGTACTTC	CASSRRGGETQYF
TRBV29-1	few	TRBJ2-5	TRBD1	TGCAGCGTTTTCGAGACAGGGAAATACGGGGAGACCCAGTACTTC	CSVFETGKYGETQYF
TRBV6-1	few	TRBJ1-3	TRBD1	TGTGCCAGCAGTGCTACAGGGGCGAGCTCTGGAAACACCATATATTTT	CASSATGASSGNTIYF
TRBV7-9	NA	TRBJ2-7	TRBD1	TGTTCCAGCAGCCCAACCGCCGGGACAGGGGGCTACGAGCAGTACTTC	CSSSPTAGTGGYEQYF
TRBV7-2	NA	TRBJ1-5	NA	TGTGCCAGCAGAACAGGGACGCATCAGCCCCAGCATTTT	CASRTGTHQPQHF
TRBV5-4	NA	TRBJ2-1	NA	TGTGCCAGCAGCTCGCCCCCGAGGGGGGGCCTGAATGAGCAGTTCTTC	CASSSPPRGGLNEQFF
TRBV7-2	NA	TRBJ1-3	TRBD1	TGTGCCAGCAGCTTAAACGCAGGGGGGAGGTCTGGAAACACCATATATTTT	CASSLNAGGRSGNTIYF
TRBV2	NA	TRBJ2-3	TRBD2	TGTGCCAGCAGTGAAGACGTGCCTAGCGGGGGGTTTAATACGCAGTATTTT	CASSEDVPSGGFNTQYF
TRBV29-1	NA	TRBJ1-4	TRBD1	TGCAGCGTCCCGGGACAGGGTGGTGAAAAACTGTTTTTT	CSVPGQGGEKLFF
TRBV4-3	NA	TRBJ1-6	NA	TGCGCCAGCCGGAGGAGTAATAATTCACCCCTCCACTTT	CASRRSNNSPLHF
TRBV28	NA	TRBJ1-6	TRBD1	TGTGCCAGCAGCCCTCCTCAGGGGGTCCGTAATTCACCCCTCCACTTT	CASSPPQGVRNSPLHF
TRBV6-1	once	TRBJ1-2	NA	TGTGCCAGCAGTGAAAACACTGGCTACACCTTC	CASSENTGYTF
TRBV6-1	NA	TRBJ2-7	TRBD2	TGTGCCAGCAGTGAGGGACTAGCGGGGTTTTTGGGTTCCTCGGGGGAGCAGTACTTC	CASSEGLAGFLGSSGEQYF
TRBV2	once	TRBJ1-2	NA	TGTGCCAGCAGTCCAGGGTGGGACTATGGCTACACCTTC	CASSPGWDYGYTF
TRBV6-5	once	TRBJ1-1	TRBD1	TGTGCCAGCAGTTTGGGACAGCGCAATGAAGCTTTCTTT	CASSLGQRNEAFF
TRBV5-1	NA	TRBJ2-7	NA	TGCGCCAGCAGCCTAAGTTGGGGAGACGAGCAGTACTTC	CASSLSWGDEQYF
TRBV7-8	NA	TRBJ2-5	TRBD2	TGTGCCAGCAGCCCACCCACTAGCGGGGAGTGGGAGACCCAGTACTTC	CASSPPTSGEWETQYF
TRBV19	NA	TRBJ2-3	NA	TGTGCCAGTAGTATTATGGGTGGGACTTTCACAGATACGCAGTATTTT	CASSIMGGTFTDTQYF
TRBV9	NA	TRBJ2-2	NA	TGTGCCAGCAGCTCAGTGAGGGAAGCGGGGGAGCTGTTTTTT	CASSSVREAGELFF
TRBV4-2	NA	TRBJ1-5	NA	TGTGCCAGCAGCCAAACGTCGGATAGGACAGCAGATCAGCCCCAGCATTTT	CASSQTSDRTADQPQHF